This T cell receptor beta chain derives from a study of radiotherapy plus CTLA-4 blockade in lung cancer. The wider study: In approximately 17% of patients, objective responses were seen; around 31% had disease control.

The protocol was immunoSEQ multiplex PCR, while the TCRdb copy is restricted to in-frame clones and leaves out a portion. The profile shows around 77,000 clones, roughly 70% of them singletons. From germline, CDR1 is SGHTA and CDR2 FQGTGA. The ends lost 5 bases at V and 7 bases at J; junction bases unmatched: 5. The CDR3 is made up of 14 amino acids. Concerning this clone: Its specificity is not known.

Whole-study results and caveats: After radiotherapy and ipilimumab, tumor-derived clones expanded in peripheral blood. Early blood T cell clone changes and increased post-radiation serum interferon-beta were reportedly the strongest response predictors.

Participants had chemo-refractory metastatic non-small-cell lung cancer and were treated with focal radiation plus ipilimumab CTLA-4 blockade. This receptor was obtained from a human donor with non-small cell lung cancer whose response to radiotherapy plus ipilimumab could not be evaluated. Sequencing used peripheral blood, obtained from a patient treated with radiotherapy plus ipilimumab. This chain joins TRBV7-3 and TRBJ2-1; TRBD2 matches at 10 bases. The CDR3 coding sequence is TGTGCCAGCAGCCTGGGACTAGCGAGGAATGAGCAGTTCTTC. Translating it yields CASSLGLARNEQFF.